A single sample gave rise to the 28 T cell receptor beta chains below, sequenced in a study of T-cell memory formation after mild COVID-19. TCRdb independently ran MiXCR on the 5' RACE reads; one entry per CDR3 protein. The sample has about 82,000 distinct CDR3 sequences, roughly an eighth seen once. The sample was PBMCs or a T cell subset sorted from them (not recorded which). The source is an adult woman who had mild COVID-19 (a few samples of this study predate the infection). Cell type and time point are not known.

There are many counts of this clonotype. CDR3 sequence: CSAKATGLASNEQFF. CDR3 bases: TGCAGTGCAAAAGCCACGGGACTAGCGTCGAATGAGCAGTTCTTC. The chain is built from TRBV20-1 and TRBJ2-1; 10 bases map to TRBD2. V gave up 6 bases and J gave up 7 bases; unmatched junction bases: 12. Germline lookup yields CDR1 DFQATT and CDR2 SNEGSKA (reference sequence). The CDR3 extends over 15 amino acids.

The chain links TRBV7-6 to TRBJ2-1; D is undetermined. V was pared by 1 base and J by 3 bases, with 13 bases between. This CDR3 comprises 16 residues. The V gene's germline CDR1 is SGHVS and CDR2 FNYEAQ. In nucleotides, the CDR3 is TGTGCCAGCAGCTTAGGTAGGGCAGGCGACTACAATGAGCAGTTCTTC. This translates into CASSLGRAGDYNEQFF. The entire variable domain, with the rest obtained from reference TRBV7-6 and TRBJ2-1, is as follows: GAGVSQSPRYKVTKRGQDVALRCDPISGHVSLYWYRQALGQGPEFLTYFNYEAQQDKSGLPNDRFSAERPEGSISTLTIQRTEQRDSAMYRCASSLGRAGDYNEQFFGPGTRLTVL.

This sequence joins TRBV27 and TRBJ2-7, with D unresolved. V was trimmed by 1 base and J by 2 bases, leaving 9 bases between them. This CDR3 has 14 amino acids. The germline V gene encodes CDR1 MNHEY and CDR2 SMNVEV (reference sequence). For the CDR3, the DNA is TGTGCCAGCAGTTTATTAGTTGGCACCTACGAGCAGTACTTC. Amino acids: CASSLLVGTYEQYF.

The V gene is TRBV5-4, the J gene TRBJ2-3, with D possibly being TRBD2 (7 bases). This CDR3 spans 15 amino acids. Per the germline V gene, CDR1 is SGHNT and CDR2 is YYREEE (reference sequence). Between the trimmed V and J ends, which lost 2 bases and 2 bases, there was a span of 12 bases. DNA for the CDR3: TGTGCCAGCAGCTTTAAGGGGGGGCCCACAGATACGCAGTATTTT. This codes for CASSFKGGPTDTQYF.

This clonotype has ten or more counts. CDR3 residues: CASRASSEAFF. CDR3 nucleotide sequence: TGTGCCAGCAGGGCTTCGTCTGAAGCTTTCTTT. The chain recombines TRBV2 with TRBJ1-1, with D uncertain. V was trimmed by 6 bases and J by 6 bases, leaving 8 bases between them. Per the germline V gene, CDR1 is SNHLY and CDR2 is FYNNEI. The CDR3 contains 11 residues.

The V call is TRBV7-9, the J call TRBJ1-1, with D possibly TRBD1 on 5 matching bases. The germline CDR1 and CDR2 sequences are SEHNR and FQNEAQ (reference sequence). V was trimmed by 3 bases and J by 4 bases, leaving 12 bases between them. The CDR3 contains 14 residues. The CDR3 nucleotides are TGTGCCAGCAGCTTGGGAGGGGCCATCACTGAAGCTTTCTTT. It is translated as CASSLGGAITEAFF.

The chain couples TRBV12-3 or TRBV12-4 to TRBJ2-3, with 7 bases aligning to TRBD2. V gave up 7 bases and J gave up 4 bases; unmatched junction bases: 8. The CDR3 sequence is 14 residues long. The CDR3 DNA reads as TGTGCCAGCACCCCACGCGGGGGAGCAGATACGCAGTATTTT. Protein product: CASTPRGGADTQYF.

This clonotype occurred a few times. The chain uses TRBV2 and TRBJ2-7, with 10 bases aligning to TRBD1. Germline loops: CDR1 SNHLY, CDR2 FYNNEI. The CDR3 extends over 14 amino acids. V lost 6 bases and J lost 3; bases outside the gene matches: 5. The chain's CDR3 is CASREGQGIYEQYF. CDR3 DNA sequence: TGTGCCAGCAGGGAGGGACAGGGGATCTACGAGCAGTACTTC.

The chain links TRBV7-6 to TRBJ2-1, with 8 bases that match TRBD2. The CDR3 runs 17 residues. V was clipped by 7 bases and J by 0 bases; unmatched bases: 11. Germline V lookup: CDR1 SGHVS, CDR2 FNYEAQ. The CDR3 is CASIPGARGGSYNEQFF. CDR3 DNA: TGTGCCAGCATCCCCGGGGCCCGGGGGGGCTCCTACAATGAGCAGTTCTTC.

The genes are TRBV7-9 and TRBJ1-4, with 7 nucleotides matching TRBD1. The CDR3 covers 16 residues. Looked up from germline, CDR1 is SEHNR and CDR2 is FQNEAQ (reference sequence). The trim removed 7 bases at V and 5 bases at J, leaving 13 bases unmatched. CDR3 nucleotide sequence: TGTGCCAGCACCCCATCCGAGGGGACAGCGAATGAAAAACTGTTTTTT. This translates into CASTPSEGTANEKLFF.

This clonotype came up a few times. V is TRBV4-1 and J is TRBJ2-1; 9 positions agree with TRBD2. Unmatched junction bases numbered 16, after V lost 3 bases and J lost 7 bases. CDR3 length equals 18 residues. CDR1 and CDR2 (germline): MGHRA, YSYEKL. CDR3 DNA: TGCGCCAGCAGCCAGGTTATGGCGGGGGGGGCGTTAGGAAATGAGCAGTTCTTC. Its translation is CASSQVMAGGALGNEQFF.

Remarks on this clonotype: Compared with germline, one end of the junction differs, possibly owing to a read error. The chain carries TRBV7-8 and TRBJ2-2; TRBD2 is a possible D gene (5 bases). Germline-derived CDR1 and CDR2 are SGHVS and FQNEAQ. CDR3 length: 13 amino acids. CDR3 DNA: TGTGCCAGCAGCTTAGTGTGGCCCGGGGAGCTGATTTTT. It codes for CASSLVWPGELIF.

The rearrangement links TRBV27 to TRBJ1-2; 7 nucleotides agree with TRBD1. CDR3 length: 17 residues. The V gene end was trimmed by 5 bases and the J gene end by 8 bases; junction bases not matched to a gene: 20. Per germline, CDR1 MNHEY and CDR2 SMNVEV (reference sequence). The CDR3 DNA reads as TGTGCCAGCAGTACCAAGAAAAAGACAGGGCCCTTACGCGGCTACACCTTC. Protein product: CASSTKKKTGPLRGYTF.

This chain joins TRBV4-3 and TRBJ2-3, with TRBD2 matching 12 bases. Per the germline V gene, CDR1 is LGHNA and CDR2 is YSLEER. The CDR3 is 19 amino acids. The junction had 11 bases not matched to a gene; V was cut back by 4 bases and J by 0 bases. DNA of the CDR3: TGCGCCAGCAGCCGTGAGACTAGCGGGAGAGAATTCAGCACAGATACGCAGTATTTT. Encoded protein: CASSRETSGREFSTDTQYF.

This sequence joins TRBV7-9 and TRBJ2-2, with 10 bases aligning to TRBD2. The germline V gene has CDR1 SEHNR and CDR2 FQNEAQ (reference sequence). The length of the CDR3 is 16 residues. V was pared by 4 bases and J by 7 bases, with 9 bases of the junction left unmatched. Here the CDR3 reads CASSSPSGRVGGELFF. The CDR3 DNA sequence: TGTGCCAGCAGCTCTCCTAGCGGGAGAGTCGGCGGGGAGCTGTTTTTT.

This clonotype was counted many times. The J gene is TRBJ2-1, the V gene TRBV19, with D possibly matching TRBD1 (6 bases). Looked up from germline, CDR1 is LNHDA and CDR2 is SQIVND (reference sequence). V was clipped by 6 bases and J by 5 bases, with 17 bases between them. CDR3 length: 15 residues. The CDR3 reads CASSLTIQGHNEQFF. CDR3 sequence (DNA): TGTGCCAGTAGCTTAACAATACAGGGTCACAATGAGCAGTTCTTC.

This clonotype appeared many times. This chain uses TRBV5-5 with TRBJ2-3; unclear D gene. V gave up 0 bases and J gave up 0 bases, with 14 bases separating them. Germline CDR1 and CDR2: SGHKS and YYEKEE (reference sequence). The CDR3 length is 17 residues. The CDR3, as DNA: TGTGCCAGCAGCTTGGCAGTGGGTGCCGTCAGCACAGATACGCAGTATTTT. This gives the protein CASSLAVGAVSTDTQYF. The full variable domain, rest sourced from reference TRBV5-5 and TRBJ2-3, is DAGVTQSPTHLIKTRGQQVTLRCSPISGHKSVSWYQQVLGQGPQFIFQYYEKEERGRGNFPDRFSARQFPNYSSELNVNALLLGDSALYLCASSLAVGAVSTDTQYFGPGTRLTVL.

The J gene is TRBJ2-7, the V gene TRBV20-1; TRBD2 agrees at 12 bases. The trim removed 4 bases at V and 4 bases at J, leaving 2 bases unmatched. The CDR3 extends over 13 amino acids. CDR1 DFQATT and CDR2 SNEGSKA come from the germline V gene (reference sequence). The CDR3 nucleotides read TGCAGTGCTACCGGGACTAGCGGGTACGAGCAGTACTTC. Translation gives CSATGTSGYEQYF.

The J gene is TRBJ2-3, the V gene TRBV5-6, with TRBD1 identical over 8 bases. Trimming at V came to 1 base and at J to 1 base, leaving 8 bases not matched to a gene. The CDR3 runs 17 residues. Germline V gene sequence: CDR1 SGHDT, CDR2 YYEEEE. Written as DNA, the CDR3 is TGTGCCAGCAGCTTGCCGCAGTTACAGGGGGGCACAGATACGCAGTATTTT. Protein: CASSLPQLQGGTDTQYF.

Comments on this clonotype: This may be a read error, as it is one base from a much larger clone. The CDR3 DNA reads TGTGCCAGCAGCAAGGGAACGAGCTACAATGAGCAGTTCTTC. The encoded protein is CASSKGTSYNEQFF. The rearrangement links TRBV14 to TRBJ2-1; D call uncertain. V was clipped by 5 bases and J by 3 bases, with 11 bases between them. CDR3 size: 14 residues. Germline V lookup: CDR1 SGHDN, CDR2 FVKESK.

The chain uses TRBV11-1 and TRBJ2-1; TRBD2 matches at 9 bases. The CDR3 is 20 amino acids. The J segment lost 4 bases and the V segment lost 1 base, leaving 17 bases of the junction unmatched. Germline V gene sequence: CDR1 SGHAT, CDR2 FQDESV (reference sequence). The CDR3 protein is CASSLGGLGLAGVSYNEQFF. The CDR3 DNA is TGTGCCAGCAGCTTAGGCGGGTTAGGGTTAGCGGGAGTTTCGTACAATGAGCAGTTCTTC. Supplemented by reference TRBV11-1 and TRBJ2-1, the full variable domain reads EAEVAQSPRYKITEKSQAVAFWCDPISGHATLYWYRQILGQGPELLVQFQDESVVDDSQLPKDRFSAERLKGVDSTLKIQPAELGDSAMYLCASSLGGLGLAGVSYNEQFFGPGTRLTVL.

This clonotype has only a few counts. This chain connects TRBV4-1 to TRBJ1-1; D is possibly TRBD1 (6 bases). The CDR3 sequence is 13 residues long. Germline V CDR1 and CDR2: MGHRA, YSYEKL. Trimming stripped 4 bases from V and 4 bases from J, with 10 bases between. CDR3 residues: CASSLKGVTEAFF. In DNA form, the CDR3 reads TGCGCCAGCAGCCTTAAGGGGGTCACTGAAGCTTTCTTT.

This clonotype was picked up a small number of times. This chain connects TRBV20-1 to TRBJ2-7, with 11 nucleotides matching TRBD2. Unmatched junction bases numbered 4, after V lost 6 bases and J lost 3 bases. This CDR3 comprises 13 residues. CDR1 and CDR2 (germline): DFQATT, SNEGSKA (reference sequence). The CDR3 is CSAVGTSGYEQYF. CDR3 bases: TGCAGTGCCGTCGGGACTAGCGGCTACGAGCAGTACTTC.

This clonotype occurred a few times. The chain employs TRBV21-1 and TRBJ2-3; TRBD1, as called in the table, went unchecked against the DNA. TRBV21-1 corresponds to a pseudogene. CDR3 length: 16 residues. The CDR3 nucleotides are TGTGCCAGCAGATCGGCGAGGGGACATGTCCAAGATACGCAGTATTTT. Its protein product is CASRSARGHVQDTQYF.

The chain recombines TRBV7-9 with TRBJ1-2; D is unclear. Germline V gene data show CDR1 as SEHNR and CDR2 as FQNEAQ (reference sequence). This CDR3 region has 14 residues. Trimming took off 1 base at V and 0 bases at J, with 6 bases between the two ends. CDR3 DNA: TGTGCCAGCAGCTTAGGGGAGACTAACTATGGCTACACCTTC. Translating it yields CASSLGETNYGYTF. Supplemented by reference TRBV7-9 and TRBJ1-2, the full variable domain reads DTGVSQNPRHKITKRGQNVTFRCDPISEHNRLYWYRQTLGQGPEFLTYFQNEAQLEKSRLLSDRFSAERPKGSFSTLEIQRTEQGDSAMYLCASSLGETNYGYTFGSGTRLTVV.

The chain employs TRBV7-6 and TRBJ1-1; tentative D call: TRBD1 (6 bases). The V gene's germline CDR1 is SGHVS and CDR2 FNYEAQ. The V gene lost 5 bases and the J gene lost 4 bases, with 23 bases spanning the gap. CDR3 length equals 17 residues. The CDR3: CASSPGPTGPQGTEAFF. The CDR3 region has the DNA TGTGCCAGCAGCCCAGGCCCGACAGGCCCTCAGGGCACTGAAGCTTTCTTT. The full variable domain, completed using reference TRBV7-6 and TRBJ1-1, is GAGVSQSPRYKVTKRGQDVALRCDPISGHVSLYWYRQALGQGPEFLTYFNYEAQQDKSGLPNDRFSAERPEGSISTLTIQRTEQRDSAMYRCASSPGPTGPQGTEAFFGQGTRLTVV.

This chain connects TRBV6-2 or TRBV6-3 to TRBJ2-2; D gene unclear. This CDR3 spans 16 amino acids. The germline CDR1 and CDR2 sequences are MNHEY and SVGEGT. With 5 bases removed from V and 7 bases from J, the gap between germline ends came to 20 bases. The CDR3 DNA reads TGTGCCAGCAGTCCCCCCACGGGTGGCAGGAACGGGGAGCTGTTTTTT. Its protein is CASSPPTGGRNGELFF.

The chain combines TRBV20-1 with TRBJ1-1, with no clear D. CDR1 is DFQATT and CDR2 is SNEGSKA in the germline V gene (reference sequence). Trimming pared 8 bases from V and 5 bases from J, leaving 18 bases between. There are 13 residues in the CDR3. CDR3 coding DNA: TGCAGTCTCAGACCAGGTCTGAGGACTGAAGCTTTCTTT. Translated, it gives CSLRPGLRTEAFF.